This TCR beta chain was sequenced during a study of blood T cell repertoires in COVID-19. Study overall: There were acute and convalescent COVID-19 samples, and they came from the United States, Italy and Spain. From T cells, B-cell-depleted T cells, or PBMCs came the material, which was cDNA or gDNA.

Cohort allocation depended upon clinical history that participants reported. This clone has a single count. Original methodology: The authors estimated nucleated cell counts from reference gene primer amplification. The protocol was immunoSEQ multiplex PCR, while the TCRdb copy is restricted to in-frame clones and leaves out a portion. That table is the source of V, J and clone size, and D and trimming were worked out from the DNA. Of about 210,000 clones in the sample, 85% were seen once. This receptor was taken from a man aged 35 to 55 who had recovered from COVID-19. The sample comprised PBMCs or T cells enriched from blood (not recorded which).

CDR3 protein: CASSTTLREVRPEQYF. In DNA, the CDR3 is TGTGCCAGTAGTACCACCCTCCGGGAGGTGCGGCCCGAGCAGTACTTC. This chain joins TRBV19 and TRBJ2-7; TRBD2 matches at 7 bases. The germline CDR1 and CDR2 sequences are LNHDA and SQIVND (reference sequence). With 4 bases clipped from V and 6 bases from J, the junction kept 15 bases outside the gene matches. The CDR3 has 16 residues.